Sequencing of this T cell receptor beta chain was carried out in a study of T-cell memory formation after mild COVID-19. General study findings and limits: CM and EM subsets held most contracting CD4+ clones; EMRA held CD8+ ones. For second-wave clones that peaked at day 37, SARS-CoV-2 specificity went unverified. Whereas later expanders leaned CD4+, clones contracting day 15 to 85 showed a balanced CD4/CD8 makeup. Within pre-infection memory, some responding clones were found, suggesting cross-reactive memory joined.

This CDR3 region has 13 residues. Trimming cost V 4 bases and J 0 bases, with 4 bases left between them. Germline assignment: CDR1 SNHLY and CDR2 FYNNEI. TCRdb recomputed calls from the 5' RACE reads with MiXCR, one row per CDR3 protein. The sample yields about 180,000 distinct CDR3 sequences, around 18% seen once. A few counts support this clonotype. Its antigen is undetermined. V usage is TRBV2 and J usage is TRBJ1-5; D is ambiguous. The sequenced sample consisted of PBMCs or a T cell subset sorted from them (not recorded which). This receptor was taken from a man aged 18-30 years who had mild COVID-19 (a few samples of this study predate the infection). Cell type and time point are not known. The CDR3 spells CASSGDSNQPQHF. For the CDR3, the DNA is TGTGCCAGCAGTGGGGATAGCAATCAGCCCCAGCATTTT.